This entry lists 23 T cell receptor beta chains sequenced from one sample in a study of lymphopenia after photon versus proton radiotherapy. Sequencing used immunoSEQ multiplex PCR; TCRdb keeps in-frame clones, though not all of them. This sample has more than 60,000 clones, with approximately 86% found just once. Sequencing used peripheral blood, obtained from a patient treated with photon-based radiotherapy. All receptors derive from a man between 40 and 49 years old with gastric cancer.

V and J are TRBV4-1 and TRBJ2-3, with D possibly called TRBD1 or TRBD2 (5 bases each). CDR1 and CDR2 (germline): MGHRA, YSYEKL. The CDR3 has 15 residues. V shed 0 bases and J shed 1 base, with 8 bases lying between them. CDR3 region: CASSQDGGGTDTQYF. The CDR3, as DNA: TGCGCCAGCAGCCAAGATGGGGGAGGCACAGATACGCAGTATTTT.

CDR3 in DNA: TGCGCCCCTAAGGAGGGTTCGACCTATAATTCACCCCTCCACTTT. It is translated as CAPKEGSTYNSPLHF. The chain joins TRBV5-1 to TRBJ1-6; no reliable D call. V was pared by 10 bases and J by 2 bases, with 16 bases between. The CDR3 length is 15 residues. Germline CDR1 is SGHRS and CDR2 is YFSETQ.

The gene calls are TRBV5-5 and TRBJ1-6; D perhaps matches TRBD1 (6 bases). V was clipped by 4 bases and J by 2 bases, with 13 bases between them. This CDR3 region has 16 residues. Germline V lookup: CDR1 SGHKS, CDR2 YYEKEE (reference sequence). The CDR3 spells CASSRQALTYNSPLHF. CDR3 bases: TGTGCCAGCAGCCGACAGGCCCTCACCTATAATTCACCCCTCCACTTT.

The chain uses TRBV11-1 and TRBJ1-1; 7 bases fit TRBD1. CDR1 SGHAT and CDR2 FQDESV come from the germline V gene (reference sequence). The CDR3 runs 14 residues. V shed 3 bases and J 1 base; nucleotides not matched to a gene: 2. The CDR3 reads CASSFRTGNTEAFF. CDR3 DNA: TGTGCCAGCAGCTTCAGGACAGGGAACACTGAAGCTTTCTTT.

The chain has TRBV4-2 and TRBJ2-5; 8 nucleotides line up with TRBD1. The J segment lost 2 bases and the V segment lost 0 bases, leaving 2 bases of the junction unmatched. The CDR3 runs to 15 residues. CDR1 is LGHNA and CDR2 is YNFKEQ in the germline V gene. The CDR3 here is CASSQDGQGQETQYF. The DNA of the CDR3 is TGTGCCAGCAGCCAAGATGGACAGGGTCAAGAGACCCAGTACTTC.

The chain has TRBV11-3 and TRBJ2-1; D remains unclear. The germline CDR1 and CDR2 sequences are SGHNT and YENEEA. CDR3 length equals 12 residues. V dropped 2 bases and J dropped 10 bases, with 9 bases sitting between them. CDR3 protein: CASSLRAEEQFF. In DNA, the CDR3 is TGTGCCAGCAGCTTACGCGCCGAGGAGCAGTTCTTC.

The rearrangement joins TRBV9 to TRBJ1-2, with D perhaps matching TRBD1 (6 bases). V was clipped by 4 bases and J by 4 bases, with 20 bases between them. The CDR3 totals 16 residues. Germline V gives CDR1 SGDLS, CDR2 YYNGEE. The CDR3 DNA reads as TGTGCCAGCAGCTCTTCTCCGGGGGGGCCTGGCTATGGCTACACCTTC. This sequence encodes CASSSSPGGPGYGYTF.

In DNA, the CDR3 is TGTGCCAGTAGCCTCCGCTCTCTGTCCGGACAGGGAGCTGGCACCGGGGAGCTGTTTTTT. Translated: CASSLRSLSGQGAGTGELFF. V gene TRBV19 combines with J gene TRBJ2-2, with 8 positions matching TRBD1. The germline gives CDR1 LNHDA, CDR2 SQIVND (reference sequence). V was clipped by 6 bases and J by 4 bases; unmatched bases: 22. The CDR3 is 20 residues long.

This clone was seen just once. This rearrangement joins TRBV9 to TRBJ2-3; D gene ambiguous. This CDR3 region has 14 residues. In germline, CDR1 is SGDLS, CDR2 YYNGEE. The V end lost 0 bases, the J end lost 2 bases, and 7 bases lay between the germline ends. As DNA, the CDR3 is TGTGCCAGCAGCGTAGATGGGAACACAGATACGCAGTATTTT. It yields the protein CASSVDGNTDTQYF. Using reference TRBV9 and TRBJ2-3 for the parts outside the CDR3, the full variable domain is DSGVTQTPKHLITATGQRVTLRCSPRSGDLSVYWYQQSLDQGLQFLIQYYNGEERAKGNILERFSAQQFPDLHSELNLSSLELGDSALYFCASSVDGNTDTQYFGPGTRLTVL.

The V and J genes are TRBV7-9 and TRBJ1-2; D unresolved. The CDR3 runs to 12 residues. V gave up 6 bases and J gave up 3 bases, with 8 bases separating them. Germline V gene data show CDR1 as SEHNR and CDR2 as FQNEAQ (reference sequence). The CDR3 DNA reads TGTGCCAGCAGGGGATTAGACTATGGCTACACCTTC. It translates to CASRGLDYGYTF.

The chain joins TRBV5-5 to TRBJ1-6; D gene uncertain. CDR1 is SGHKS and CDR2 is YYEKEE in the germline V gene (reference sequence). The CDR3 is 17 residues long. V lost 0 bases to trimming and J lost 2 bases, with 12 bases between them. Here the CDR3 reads CASSLAVGRAYNSPLHF. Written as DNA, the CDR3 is TGTGCCAGCAGCTTGGCGGTGGGGAGGGCCTATAATTCACCCCTCCACTTT.

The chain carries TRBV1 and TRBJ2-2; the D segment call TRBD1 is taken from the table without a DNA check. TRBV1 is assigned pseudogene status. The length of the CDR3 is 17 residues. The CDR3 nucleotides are TGCACCAGCAGCCAAGAGAGGCTGAGACAGGGGGACGGGGAGCTGTTTTTT. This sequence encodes CTSSQERLRQGDGELFF.

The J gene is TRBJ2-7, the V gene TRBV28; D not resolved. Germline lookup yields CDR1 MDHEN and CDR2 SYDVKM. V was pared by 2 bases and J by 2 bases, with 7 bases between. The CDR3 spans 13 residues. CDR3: CASSLMAAYEQYF. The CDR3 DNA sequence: TGTGCCAGCAGTTTAATGGCAGCCTACGAGCAGTACTTC.

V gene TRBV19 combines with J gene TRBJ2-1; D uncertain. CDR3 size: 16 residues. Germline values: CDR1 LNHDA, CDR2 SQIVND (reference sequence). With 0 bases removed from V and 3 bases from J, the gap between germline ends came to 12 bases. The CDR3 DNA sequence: TGTGCCAGTAGTATAGATGTAGGTGGCAGCTACAATGAGCAGTTCTTC. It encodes CASSIDVGGSYNEQFF.

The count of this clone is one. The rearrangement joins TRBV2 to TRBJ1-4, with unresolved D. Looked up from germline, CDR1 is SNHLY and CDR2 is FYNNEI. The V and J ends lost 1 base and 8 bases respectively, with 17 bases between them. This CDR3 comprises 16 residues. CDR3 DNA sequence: TGTGCCAGCAGTGAAGACCCCGGTCCCCCGGAGGAAAAACTGTTTTTT. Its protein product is CASSEDPGPPEEKLFF.

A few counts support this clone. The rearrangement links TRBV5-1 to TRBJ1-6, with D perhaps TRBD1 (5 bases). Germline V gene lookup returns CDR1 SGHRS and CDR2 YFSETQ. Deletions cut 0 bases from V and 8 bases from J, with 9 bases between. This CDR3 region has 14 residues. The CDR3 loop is CASSLAGLDSPLHF. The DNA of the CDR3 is TGCGCCAGCAGCTTGGCGGGGCTAGATTCACCCCTCCACTTT.

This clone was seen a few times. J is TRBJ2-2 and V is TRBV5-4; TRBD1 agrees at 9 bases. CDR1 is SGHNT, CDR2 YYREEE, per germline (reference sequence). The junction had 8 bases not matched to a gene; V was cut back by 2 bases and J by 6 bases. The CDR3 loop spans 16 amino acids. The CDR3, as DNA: TGTGCCAGCAGCTTCCCCGGACAGGGGCCTGCCGGGGAGCTGTTTTTT. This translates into CASSFPGQGPAGELFF.

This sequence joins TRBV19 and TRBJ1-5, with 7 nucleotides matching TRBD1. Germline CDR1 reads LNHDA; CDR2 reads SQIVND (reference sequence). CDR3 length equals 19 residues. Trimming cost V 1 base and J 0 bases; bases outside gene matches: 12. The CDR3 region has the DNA TGTGCCAGTAGTATAGTGGAGGGGGCTCTACGGTATAGCAATCAGCCCCAGCATTTT. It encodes CASSIVEGALRYSNQPQHF. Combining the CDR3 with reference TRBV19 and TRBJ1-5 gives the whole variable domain DGGITQSPKYLFRKEGQNVTLSCEQNLNHDAMYWYRQDPGQGLRLIYYSQIVNDFQKGDIAEGYSVSREKKESFPLTVTSAQKNPTAFYLCASSIVEGALRYSNQPQHFGDGTRLSIL.

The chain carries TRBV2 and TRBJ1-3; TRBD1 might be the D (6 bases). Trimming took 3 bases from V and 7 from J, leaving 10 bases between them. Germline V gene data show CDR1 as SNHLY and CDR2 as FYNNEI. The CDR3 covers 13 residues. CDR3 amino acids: CASSDNRANTIYF. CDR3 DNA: TGTGCCAGCAGTGACAACAGGGCCAACACCATATATTTT.

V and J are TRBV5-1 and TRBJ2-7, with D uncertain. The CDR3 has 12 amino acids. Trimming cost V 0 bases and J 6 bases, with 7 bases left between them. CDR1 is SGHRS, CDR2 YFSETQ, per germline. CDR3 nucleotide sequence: TGCGCCAGCAGCTTGGGTAGTGGCGAGCAGTACTTC. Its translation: CASSLGSGEQYF.

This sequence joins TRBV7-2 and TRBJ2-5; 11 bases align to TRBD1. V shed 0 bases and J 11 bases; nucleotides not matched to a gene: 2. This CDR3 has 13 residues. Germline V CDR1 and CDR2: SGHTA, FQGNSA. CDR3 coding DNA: TGTGCCAGCAGCTTAGCGGGACAGGGGGGGCAGTACTTC. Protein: CASSLAGQGGQYF. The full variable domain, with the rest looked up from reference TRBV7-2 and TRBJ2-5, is GAGVSQSPSNKVTEKGKDVELRCDPISGHTALYWYRQSLGQGLEFLIYFQGNSAPDKSGLPSDRFSAERTGGSVSTLTIQRTQQEDSAVYLCASSLAGQGGQYFGPGTRLLVL.

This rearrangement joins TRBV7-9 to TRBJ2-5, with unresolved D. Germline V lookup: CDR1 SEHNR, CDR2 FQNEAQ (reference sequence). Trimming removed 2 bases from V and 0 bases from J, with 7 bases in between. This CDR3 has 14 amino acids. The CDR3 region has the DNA TGTGCCAGCAGCTTACGTAGAGACCAAGAGACCCAGTACTTC. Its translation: CASSLRRDQETQYF.

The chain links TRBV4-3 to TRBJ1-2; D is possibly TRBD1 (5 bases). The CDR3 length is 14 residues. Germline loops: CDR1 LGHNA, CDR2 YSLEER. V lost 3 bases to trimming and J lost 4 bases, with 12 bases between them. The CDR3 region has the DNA TGCGCCAGCAGCCAGGGAGGGGCTAGCTATGGCTACACCTTC. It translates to CASSQGGASYGYTF.